One and the same sample provided the 10 T cell receptor beta chains below, sequenced in a study of T cells in Graves' hyperthyroidism and ophthalmopathy. Amplification targeted TCR beta CDR3 regions from RNA transcripts. Primed by the HTBI set, a first-round RT-PCR was run on the TCR CDR3. TCRdb itself ran the multiplex PCR reads through MiXCR, one entry per CDR3 protein. There are around 100,000 distinct CDR3 sequences in the sample; about 50% occur only once, and under 30% lies in the top ten. Sequenced material: blood. The receptors here all came from a man aged 40-49 years with Graves' hyperthyroidism.

This clonotype occurred many times. The genes are TRBV7-3 and TRBJ2-3; D is ambiguous. The germline gives CDR1 SGHTA, CDR2 FQGTGA. This CDR3 is built from 13 residues. Deletions cut 5 bases from V and 6 bases from J, with 12 bases between. CDR3 coding DNA: TGTGCCAGCAGCCCGGTAGACCGCGATACGCAGTATTTT. As protein: CASSPVDRDTQYF.

Points on this clonotype: At one boundary the junction diverges from the germline segment, which might be a read error. J is TRBJ2-7 and V is TRBV7-6, with TRBD2 matching 7 bases. CDR3 length equals 15 residues. The germline gives CDR1 SGHVS, CDR2 FNYEAQ. The CDR3 here is CASSLELAEIYERYF. The CDR3 bases are TGTGCCAGCAGCTTAGAGCTAGCGGAGATCTACGAGCGGTACTTC.

This clonotype was seen ten or more times. The chain joins TRBV7-9 to TRBJ1-1; D call uncertain. The germline gives CDR1 SEHNR, CDR2 FQNEAQ (reference sequence). The CDR3 length is 15 residues. V was trimmed by 2 bases and J by 5 bases, leaving 15 bases between them. The CDR3 is CASSLRVQSMTEAFF. The CDR3 DNA follows: TGTGCCAGCAGCTTAAGGGTGCAGTCCATGACTGAAGCTTTCTTT.

This clonotype was counted a single time. The V and J genes are TRBV7-2 and TRBJ2-7; 7 nucleotides agree with TRBD2. V lost 1 base and J lost 7; bases outside the gene matches: 7. Germline CDR1 SGHTA, CDR2 FQGNSA. The CDR3 is made up of 14 amino acids. CDR3 amino acids: CASSLVGRGNEQYF. The DNA for the CDR3 is TGTGCCAGCAGCTTAGTGGGGAGGGGAAATGAGCAGTACTTC.

The table lists this clonotype with many counts. The V and J genes are TRBV3-1 and TRBJ2-7; 8 bases agree with TRBD1. CDR3 length: 15 residues. Per germline, CDR1 LGHDT and CDR2 YNNKEL (reference sequence). V shed 1 base and J 5 bases; nucleotides not matched to a gene: 7. CDR3 sequence (DNA): TGTGCCAGCAGCCAAGCAAACAGGGGGGACGACGAGCAGTACTTC. Translated: CASSQANRGDDEQYF.

In this sample, this clonotype turned up many times. V is TRBV7-9 and J is TRBJ2-3, with D tentatively TRBD2 (5 bases). CDR3 length: 15 amino acids. The V and J ends lost 2 bases and 5 bases respectively, with 14 bases between them. Germline V gene lookup returns CDR1 SEHNR and CDR2 FQNEAQ (reference sequence). CDR3 in DNA: TGTGCCAGCAGCTTATCGGATCACCGGGGAGATACGCAGTATTTT. It specifies CASSLSDHRGDTQYF.

This clonotype was seen only a few times. A much larger clone differs from this one at a single base, so this may be a read error. This rearrangement joins TRBV13 to TRBJ1-2, with no clear D. Trimming stripped 3 bases from V and 4 bases from J, with 6 bases between. The germline V gene encodes CDR1 PRHDT and CDR2 FYEKMQ (reference sequence). CDR3 size: 12 residues. The CDR3 sequence: CASSFEAYGYTF. The CDR3 region has the DNA TGTGCCAGCAGCTTCGAGGCCTATGGCTACACCTTC.

This clonotype was observed at least ten times. V is TRBV11-3 and J is TRBJ1-1; D gene unclear. The V gene's germline CDR1 is SGHNT and CDR2 YENEEA. V was shortened by 3 bases and J by 2 bases, with 7 bases between the two germline ends. This CDR3 comprises 13 residues. CDR3 bases: TGTGCCAGCAGCTTTACAGTCAACACTGAAGCTTTCTTT. Residues: CASSFTVNTEAFF.

Turning to this clonotype: Sequence at one end of the junction differs from germline and may be a read error. The rearrangement links TRBV7-6 to TRBJ2-1; 15 nucleotides agree with TRBD2. This CDR3 is built from 21 residues. CDR1 is SGHVS, CDR2 FNYEAQ, per germline. In DNA, the CDR3 is TGTGCCAGCAGCCCCATCTCGGTAGGGGGGGGACTAGCGGGAGGTTTGAATGAGCAGGTCTTC. Its protein product is CASSPISVGGGLAGGLNEQVF.

V is TRBV7-2 and J is TRBJ2-7; TRBD2 aligns across 12 bases. Germline CDR1 SGHTA, CDR2 FQGNSA. V lost 6 bases and J lost 6; bases outside the gene matches: 0. This CDR3 comprises 12 residues. CDR3 sequence: CASRLAGGEQYF. CDR3 sequence (DNA): TGTGCCAGCAGACTAGCGGGAGGCGAGCAGTACTTC.